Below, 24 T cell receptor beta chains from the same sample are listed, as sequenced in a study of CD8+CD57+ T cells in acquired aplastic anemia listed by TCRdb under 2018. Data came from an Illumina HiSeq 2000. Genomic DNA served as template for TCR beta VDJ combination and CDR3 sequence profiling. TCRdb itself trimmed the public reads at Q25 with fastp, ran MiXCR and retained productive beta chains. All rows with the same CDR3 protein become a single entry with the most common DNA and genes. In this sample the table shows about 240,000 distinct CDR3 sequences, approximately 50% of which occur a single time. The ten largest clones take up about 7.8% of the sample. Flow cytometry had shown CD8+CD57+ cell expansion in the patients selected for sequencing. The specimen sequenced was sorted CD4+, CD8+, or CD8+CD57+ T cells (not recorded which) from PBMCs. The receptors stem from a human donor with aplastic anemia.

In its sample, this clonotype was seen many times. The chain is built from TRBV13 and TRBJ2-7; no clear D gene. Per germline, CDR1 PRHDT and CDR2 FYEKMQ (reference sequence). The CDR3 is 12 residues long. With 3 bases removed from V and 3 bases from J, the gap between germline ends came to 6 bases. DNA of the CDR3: TGTGCCAGCAGCTTTGAGAACTACGAGCAGTACTTC. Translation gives CASSFENYEQYF.

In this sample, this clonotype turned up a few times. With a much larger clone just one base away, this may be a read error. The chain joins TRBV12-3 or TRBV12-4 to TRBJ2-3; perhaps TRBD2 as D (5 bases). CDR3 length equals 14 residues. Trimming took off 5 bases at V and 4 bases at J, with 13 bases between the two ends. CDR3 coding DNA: TGTGCCAGCAGTCCCTACGGGGTCCCAGATACGCAGTATTTT. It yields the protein CASSPYGVPDTQYF.

The CDR3 loop is CASSTQGIGNQPQHF. CDR3 DNA: TGTGCCAGCAGTACACAGGGGATTGGCAATCAGCCCCAGCATTTT. This sequence joins TRBV2 and TRBJ1-5; 7 bases align to TRBD1. J gave up 2 bases and V 5 bases, and 6 bases lay outside the gene matches. The CDR3 is 15 amino acids. Germline V CDR1 and CDR2: SNHLY, FYNNEI.

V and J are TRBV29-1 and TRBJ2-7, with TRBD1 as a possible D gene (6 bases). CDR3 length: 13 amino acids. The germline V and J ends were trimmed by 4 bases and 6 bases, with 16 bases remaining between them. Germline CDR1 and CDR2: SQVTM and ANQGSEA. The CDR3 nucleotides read TGCAGCGTTGGATGGGACACCCGGGGCGAGCAGTACTTC. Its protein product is CSVGWDTRGEQYF.

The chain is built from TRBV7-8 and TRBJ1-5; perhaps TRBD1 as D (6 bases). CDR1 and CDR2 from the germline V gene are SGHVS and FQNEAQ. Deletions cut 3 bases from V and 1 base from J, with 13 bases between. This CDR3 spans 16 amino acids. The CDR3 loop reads CASSLYRELSNQPQHF. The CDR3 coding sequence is TGTGCCAGCAGCTTGTACAGGGAACTCAGCAATCAGCCCCAGCATTTT.

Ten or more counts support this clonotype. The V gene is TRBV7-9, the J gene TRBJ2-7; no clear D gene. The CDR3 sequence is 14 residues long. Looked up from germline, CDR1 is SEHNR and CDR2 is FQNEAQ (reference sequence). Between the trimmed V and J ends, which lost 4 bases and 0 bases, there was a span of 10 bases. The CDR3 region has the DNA TGTGCCAGCAGCTCCTCCAACCTCTCCTACGAGCAGTACTTC. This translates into CASSSSNLSYEQYF.

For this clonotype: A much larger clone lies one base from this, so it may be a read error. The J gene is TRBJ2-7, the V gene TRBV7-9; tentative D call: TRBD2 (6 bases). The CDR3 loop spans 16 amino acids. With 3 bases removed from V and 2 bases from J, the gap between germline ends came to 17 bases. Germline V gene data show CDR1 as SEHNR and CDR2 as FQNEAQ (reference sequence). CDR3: CASSFTGSSVPYEQYF. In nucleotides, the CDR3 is TGTGCCAGCAGCTTTACAGGCTCTAGCGTGCCCTACGAGCAGTACTTC. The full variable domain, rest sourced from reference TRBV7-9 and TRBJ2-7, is DTGVSQNPRHKITKRGQNVTFRCDPISEHNRLYWYRQTLGQGPEFLTYFQNEAQLEKSRLLSDRFSAERPKGSFSTLEIQRTEQGDSAMYLCASSFTGSSVPYEQYFGPGTRLTVT.

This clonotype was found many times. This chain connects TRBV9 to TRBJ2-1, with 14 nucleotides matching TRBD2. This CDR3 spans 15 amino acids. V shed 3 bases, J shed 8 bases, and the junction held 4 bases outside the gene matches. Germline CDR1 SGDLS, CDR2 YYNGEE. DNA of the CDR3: TGTGCCAGCAGCGCTGGGACTAGCGGGAGCGATGAGCAGTTCTTC. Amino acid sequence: CASSAGTSGSDEQFF.

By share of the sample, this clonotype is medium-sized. CDR3 nucleotides: TGTGCCACCAGCACGGGACAGGACAATTCACCCCTCCACTTT. It encodes CATSTGQDNSPLHF. This chain joins TRBV15 and TRBJ1-6; TRBD1 matches at 8 bases. CDR1 and CDR2 from the germline V gene are LNHNV and YYDKDF (reference sequence). The CDR3 loop spans 14 amino acids. Trimming at V came to 4 bases and at J to 7 bases, leaving 3 bases not matched to a gene.

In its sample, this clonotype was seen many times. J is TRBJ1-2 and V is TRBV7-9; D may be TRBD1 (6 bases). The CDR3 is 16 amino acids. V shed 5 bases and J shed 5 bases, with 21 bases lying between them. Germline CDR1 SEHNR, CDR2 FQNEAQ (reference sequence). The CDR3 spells CASSDIKWTAVYGYTF. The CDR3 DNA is TGTGCCAGCAGCGACATAAAATGGACAGCCGTGTATGGCTACACCTTC.

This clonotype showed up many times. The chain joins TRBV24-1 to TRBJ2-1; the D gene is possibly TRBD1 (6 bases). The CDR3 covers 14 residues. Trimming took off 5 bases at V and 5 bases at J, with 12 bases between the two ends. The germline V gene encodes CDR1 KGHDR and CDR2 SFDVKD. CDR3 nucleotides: TGTGCCACCAGTGCCCCGGACAGAGACAATGAGCAGTTCTTC. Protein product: CATSAPDRDNEQFF.

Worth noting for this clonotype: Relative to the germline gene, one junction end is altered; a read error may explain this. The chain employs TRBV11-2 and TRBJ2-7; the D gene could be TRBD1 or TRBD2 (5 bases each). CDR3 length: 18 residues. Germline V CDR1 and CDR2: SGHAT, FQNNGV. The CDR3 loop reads CASSRPQGGLRRVYEQHF. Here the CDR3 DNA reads TGTGCCAGCAGCAGACCTCAGGGCGGGCTTCGGCGGGTCTACGAGCAGCACTTC.

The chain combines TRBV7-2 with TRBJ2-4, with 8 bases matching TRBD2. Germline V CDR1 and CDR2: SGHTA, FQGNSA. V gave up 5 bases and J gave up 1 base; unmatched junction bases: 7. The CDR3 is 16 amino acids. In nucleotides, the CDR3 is TGTGCCAGCAGCCCGGGAGGGGAAAGGGCCAAAAACATTCAGTACTTC. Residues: CASSPGGERAKNIQYF.

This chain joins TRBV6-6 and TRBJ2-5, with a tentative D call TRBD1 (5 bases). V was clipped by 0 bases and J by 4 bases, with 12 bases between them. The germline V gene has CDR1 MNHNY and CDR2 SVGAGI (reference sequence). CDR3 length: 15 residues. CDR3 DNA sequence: TGTGCCAGCAGTTACTCGATTCAGGGCTTAGAGACCCAGTACTTC. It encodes CASSYSIQGLETQYF.

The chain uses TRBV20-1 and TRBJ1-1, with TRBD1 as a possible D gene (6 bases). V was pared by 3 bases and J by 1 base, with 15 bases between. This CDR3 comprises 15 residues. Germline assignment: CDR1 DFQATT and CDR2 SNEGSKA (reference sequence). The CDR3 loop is CSARGIEGGNTEAFF. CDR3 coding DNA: TGCAGTGCTAGGGGAATCGAGGGGGGGAACACTGAAGCTTTCTTT.

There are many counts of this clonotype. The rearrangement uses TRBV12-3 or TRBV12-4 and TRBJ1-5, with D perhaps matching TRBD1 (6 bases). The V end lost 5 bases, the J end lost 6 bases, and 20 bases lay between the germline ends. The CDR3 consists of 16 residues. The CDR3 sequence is CASSRRGSVSGQPQHF. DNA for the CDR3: TGTGCCAGCAGTCGCAGGGGTTCTGTCTCGGGTCAGCCCCAGCATTTT.

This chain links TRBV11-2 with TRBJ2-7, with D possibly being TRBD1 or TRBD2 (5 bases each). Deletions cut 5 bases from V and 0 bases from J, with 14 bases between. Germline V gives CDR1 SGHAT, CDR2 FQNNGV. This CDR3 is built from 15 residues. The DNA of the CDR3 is TGTGCCAGCAGCAGCCGGGACGGAGGCTCCTACGAGCAGTACTTC. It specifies CASSSRDGGSYEQYF.

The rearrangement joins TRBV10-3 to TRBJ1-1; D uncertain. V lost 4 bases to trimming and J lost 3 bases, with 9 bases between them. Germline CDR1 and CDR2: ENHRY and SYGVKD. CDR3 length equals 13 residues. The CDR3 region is CAISGTRDTEAFF. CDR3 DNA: TGTGCCATCAGTGGCACAAGGGACACTGAAGCTTTCTTT.

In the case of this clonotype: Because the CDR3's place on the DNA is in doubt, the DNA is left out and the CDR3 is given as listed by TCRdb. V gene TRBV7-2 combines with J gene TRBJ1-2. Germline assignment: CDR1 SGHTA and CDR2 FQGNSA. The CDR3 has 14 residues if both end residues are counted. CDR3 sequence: CASSLGVRFGGYTF.

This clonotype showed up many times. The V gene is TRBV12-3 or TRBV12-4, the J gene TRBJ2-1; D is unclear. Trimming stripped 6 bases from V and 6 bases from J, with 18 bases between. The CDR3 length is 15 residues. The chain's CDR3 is CASSYGSGGRNEQFF. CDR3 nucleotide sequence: TGTGCCAGCAGCTACGGGTCAGGTGGACGCAATGAGCAGTTCTTC.

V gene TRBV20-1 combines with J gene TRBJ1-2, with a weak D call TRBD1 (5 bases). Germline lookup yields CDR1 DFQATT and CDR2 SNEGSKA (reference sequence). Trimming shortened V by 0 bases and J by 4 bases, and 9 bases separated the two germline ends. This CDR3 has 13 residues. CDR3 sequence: CSARDQGLYGYTF. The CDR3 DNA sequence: TGCAGTGCTAGAGATCAGGGACTCTATGGCTACACCTTC.

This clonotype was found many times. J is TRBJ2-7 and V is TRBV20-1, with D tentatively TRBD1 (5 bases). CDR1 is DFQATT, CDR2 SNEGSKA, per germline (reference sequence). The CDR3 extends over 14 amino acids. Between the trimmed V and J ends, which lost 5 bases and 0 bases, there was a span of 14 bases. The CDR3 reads CSAFHRYPSYEQYF. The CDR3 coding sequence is TGCAGTGCTTTTCACAGGTATCCCTCCTACGAGCAGTACTTC.

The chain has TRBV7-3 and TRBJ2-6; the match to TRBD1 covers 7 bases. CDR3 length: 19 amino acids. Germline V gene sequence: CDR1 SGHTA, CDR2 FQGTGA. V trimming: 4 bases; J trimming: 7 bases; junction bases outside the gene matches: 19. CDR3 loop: CASSYPNDRVLYGANVLTF. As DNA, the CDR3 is TGTGCCAGCAGCTACCCCAATGACAGGGTATTGTATGGAGCCAACGTCCTGACTTTC.

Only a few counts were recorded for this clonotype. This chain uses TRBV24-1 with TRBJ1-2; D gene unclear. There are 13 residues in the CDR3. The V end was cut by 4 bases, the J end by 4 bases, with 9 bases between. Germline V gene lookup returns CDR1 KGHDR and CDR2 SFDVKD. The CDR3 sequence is CATSEEGTYGYTF. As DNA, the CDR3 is TGTGCCACCAGTGAGGAGGGAACCTATGGCTACACCTTC.